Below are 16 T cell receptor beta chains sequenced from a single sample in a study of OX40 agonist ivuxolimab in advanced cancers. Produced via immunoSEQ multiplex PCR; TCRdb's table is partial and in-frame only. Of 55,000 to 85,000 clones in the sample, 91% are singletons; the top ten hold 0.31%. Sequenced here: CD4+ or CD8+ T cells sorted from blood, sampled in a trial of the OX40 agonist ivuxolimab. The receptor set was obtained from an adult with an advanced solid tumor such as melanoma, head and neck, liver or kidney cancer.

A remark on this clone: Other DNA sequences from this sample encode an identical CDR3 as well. CDR3 region: CASSQNYNEQFF. The CDR3 nucleotides are TGCGCCAGCAGCCAAAATTACAATGAGCAGTTCTTC. The chain employs TRBV4-1 and TRBJ2-1; D not certain. V was shortened by 2 bases and J by 4 bases, with 3 bases between the two germline ends. Germline lookup yields CDR1 MGHRA and CDR2 YSYEKL. CDR3 length: 12 amino acids.

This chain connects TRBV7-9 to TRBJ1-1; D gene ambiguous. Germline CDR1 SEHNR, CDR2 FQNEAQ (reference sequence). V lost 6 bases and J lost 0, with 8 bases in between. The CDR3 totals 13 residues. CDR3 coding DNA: TGTGCCAGCAGTTCCTTCATGAACACTGAAGCTTTCTTT. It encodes CASSSFMNTEAFF. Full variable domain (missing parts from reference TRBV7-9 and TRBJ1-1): DTGVSQNPRHKITKRGQNVTFRCDPISEHNRLYWYRQTLGQGPEFLTYFQNEAQLEKSRLLSDRFSAERPKGSFSTLEIQRTEQGDSAMYLCASSSFMNTEAFFGQGTRLTVV.

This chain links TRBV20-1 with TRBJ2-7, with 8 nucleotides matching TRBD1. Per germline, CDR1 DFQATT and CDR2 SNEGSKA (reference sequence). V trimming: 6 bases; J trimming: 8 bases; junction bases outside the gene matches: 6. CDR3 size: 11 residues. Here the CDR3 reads CSAWTGSQQYF. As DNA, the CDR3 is TGCAGTGCGTGGACAGGGTCTCAGCAGTACTTC.

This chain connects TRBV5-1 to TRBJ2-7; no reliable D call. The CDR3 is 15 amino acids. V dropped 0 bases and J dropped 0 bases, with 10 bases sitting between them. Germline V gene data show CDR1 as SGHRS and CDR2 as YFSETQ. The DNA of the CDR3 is TGCGCCAGCAGCTTGGAAGGGATCCTCTCCTACGAGCAGTACTTC. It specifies CASSLEGILSYEQYF.

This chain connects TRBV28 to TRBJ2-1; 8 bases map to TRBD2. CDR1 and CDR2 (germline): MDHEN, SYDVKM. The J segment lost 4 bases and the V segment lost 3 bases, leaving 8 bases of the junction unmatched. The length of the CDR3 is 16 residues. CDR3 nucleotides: TGTGCCAGCAGTTTGGTGGCGGGAGGTCATTACAATGAGCAGTTCTTC. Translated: CASSLVAGGHYNEQFF.

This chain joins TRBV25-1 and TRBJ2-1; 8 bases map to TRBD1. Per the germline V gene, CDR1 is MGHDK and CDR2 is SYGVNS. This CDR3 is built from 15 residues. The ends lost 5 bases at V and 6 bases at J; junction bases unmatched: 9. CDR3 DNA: TGTGCCAGCAGTACCCGGACAGGGAGGAGCAATGAGCAGTTCTTC. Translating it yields CASSTRTGRSNEQFF.

The CDR3 here is CASSVSTDTQYF. The CDR3 DNA is TGTGCCAGCAGCGTCAGCACAGATACGCAGTATTTT. The chain joins TRBV7-9 to TRBJ2-3; no clear D gene. The CDR3 is 12 residues long. V was trimmed by 5 bases and J by 0 bases, leaving 3 bases between them. Germline V gives CDR1 SEHNR, CDR2 FQNEAQ (reference sequence).

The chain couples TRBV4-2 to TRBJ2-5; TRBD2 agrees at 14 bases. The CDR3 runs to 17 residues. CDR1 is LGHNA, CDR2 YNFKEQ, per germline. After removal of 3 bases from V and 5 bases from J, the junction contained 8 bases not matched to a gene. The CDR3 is CASSHPRLAGGQETQYF. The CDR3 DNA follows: TGTGCCAGCAGCCACCCCCGACTAGCGGGAGGGCAGGAGACCCAGTACTTC.

The CDR3 sequence is CASSFTDSTSYEQYF. CDR3 sequence (DNA): TGTGCCAGCAGTTTCACAGACAGTACCTCCTACGAGCAGTACTTC. The chain recombines TRBV6-6 with TRBJ2-7; TRBD1 is a possible D gene (5 bases). Germline CDR1 is MNHNY and CDR2 is SVGAGI (reference sequence). There are 15 residues in the CDR3. V gave up 4 bases and J gave up 0 bases, with 13 bases separating them.

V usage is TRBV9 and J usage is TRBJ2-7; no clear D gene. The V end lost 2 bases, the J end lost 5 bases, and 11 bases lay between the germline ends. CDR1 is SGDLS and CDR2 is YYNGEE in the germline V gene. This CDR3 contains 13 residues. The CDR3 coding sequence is TGTGCCAGCAGCGTCTGGATCACGGACGAGCAGTACTTC. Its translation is CASSVWITDEQYF.

The DNA for the CDR3 is TGTGCCACCAGCAGAGGGGTGGGGGCGGACTATGGCTACACCTTC. This sequence encodes CATSRGVGADYGYTF. The chain has TRBV15 and TRBJ1-2; tentatively, D is TRBD1 (6 bases). The V end lost 1 base, the J end lost 3 bases, and 12 bases lay between the germline ends. The CDR3 extends over 15 amino acids. Germline lookup yields CDR1 LNHNV and CDR2 YYDKDF (reference sequence). Filled out from reference TRBV15 and TRBJ1-2, the complete variable domain reads DAMVIQNPRYQVTQFGKPVTLSCSQTLNHNVMYWYQQKSSQAPKLLFHYYDKDFNNEADTPDNFQSRRPNTSFCFLDIRSPGLGDTAMYLCATSRGVGADYGYTFGSGTRLTVV.

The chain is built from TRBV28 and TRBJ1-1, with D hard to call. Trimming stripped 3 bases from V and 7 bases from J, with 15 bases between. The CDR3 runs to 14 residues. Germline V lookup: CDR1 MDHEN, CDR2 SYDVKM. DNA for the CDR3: TGTGCCAGCAGTTTGCCCGACCTTAGAGATGAAGCTTTCTTT. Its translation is CASSLPDLRDEAFF.

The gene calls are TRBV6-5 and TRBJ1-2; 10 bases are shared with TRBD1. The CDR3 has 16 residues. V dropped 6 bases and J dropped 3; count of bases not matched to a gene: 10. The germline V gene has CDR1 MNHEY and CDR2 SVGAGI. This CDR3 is CASRYLGTGVYYGYTF. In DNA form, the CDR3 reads TGTGCCAGCAGATACCTTGGGACAGGGGTGTACTATGGCTACACCTTC.

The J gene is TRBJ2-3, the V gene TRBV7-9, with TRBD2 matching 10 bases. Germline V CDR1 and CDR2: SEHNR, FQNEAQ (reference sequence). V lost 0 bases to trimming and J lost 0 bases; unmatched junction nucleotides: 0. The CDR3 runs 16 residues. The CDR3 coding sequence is TGTGCCAGCAGCTTAGCGACTAGCGGGAGCACAGATACGCAGTATTTT. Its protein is CASSLATSGSTDTQYF.

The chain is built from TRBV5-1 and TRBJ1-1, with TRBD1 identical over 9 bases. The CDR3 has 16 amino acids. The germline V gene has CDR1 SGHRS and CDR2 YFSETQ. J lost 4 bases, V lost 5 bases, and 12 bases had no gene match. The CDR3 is CASSSVIQGAGTEAFF. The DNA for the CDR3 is TGCGCCAGCAGTTCCGTCATACAGGGGGCCGGCACTGAAGCTTTCTTT.

DNA of the CDR3: TGTGCCAGCAGCCTAAAGGGTGCAGGGTCGACGGAGACCCAGTACTTC. Translation: CASSLKGAGSTETQYF. The chain employs TRBV7-3 and TRBJ2-5; perhaps TRBD1 as D (5 bases). The CDR3 has 16 amino acids. V shed 5 bases and J shed 5 bases, with 21 bases lying between them. Germline V lookup: CDR1 SGHTA, CDR2 FQGTGA.